This TCR beta chain appears in the sequencing data of a study of T cell responses to AZD1222 COVID-19 vaccine. Germline V gene data show CDR1 as MDHEN and CDR2 as SYDVKM. CDR3 length equals 14 residues. The V segment lost 11 bases and the J segment 5 bases; nucleotides outside the gene matches: 12. Repertoires were generated with immunoSEQ multiplex PCR, while TCRdb's copy carries only in-frame clones and drops some. The sample comprises 60,000 to 90,000 clones, about 83% of which are singletons, and 25% to 30% rests with the top ten. The TCR was taken from an adult who received the MenACWY meningococcal vaccine as a control. This rearrangement joins TRBV28 to TRBJ2-1, with 7 bases fitting TRBD2. The sequences come from peripheral blood, collected 28 days after the second dose of the MenACWY control vaccine. The CDR3 here is CAVNSGTTHNEQFF. CDR3 nucleotides: TGTGCCGTAAACTCCGGGACTACCCACAATGAGCAGTTCTTC.